This T cell receptor (beta chain) is drawn from a study of Ad26.COV2.S vaccination and SARS-CoV-2 variants. Study information: Of the COV1001 trial arms, the Ad26.COV2.S arm included the donor.

The protocol was immunoSEQ multiplex PCR, while the TCRdb copy is restricted to in-frame clones and leaves out a portion. This sample yields around 300,000 clones, of which about 85% are seen a single time; approximately 5.9% belongs to the top ten. To note about this clone: Antigen unknown.

This CDR3 comprises 18 residues. Trimming cost V 0 bases and J 7 bases, with 22 bases left between them. Per the germline V gene, CDR1 is SGHDN and CDR2 is FVKESK. Treatment indicated: 15 to 20 received Ad26.COV2.S at low or high dose, single or two shots; 5 received placebo; per-sample allocation not given. After the first vaccine or placebo injection, samples were drawn on day 63. What was given as vaccine was an Ad26 vector encoding Wuhan-strain SARS-CoV-2 spike. Study-level results: Spike-specific responses of CD8+ and CD4+ T cells were reported to display substantial breadth after vaccination. Researchers reported similar non-spike TCR breadth in vaccine and placebo recipients.

This chain connects TRBV14 to TRBJ2-1; D perhaps matches TRBD1 (6 bases). This receptor was identified in a person aged 18-60 years who received the Ad26.COV2.S COVID-19 vaccine or a placebo. The sequencing used peripheral blood, collected in a trial of Ad26.COV2.S vaccine versus placebo. The CDR3 is CASSQEDRYTVGVNEQFF. The CDR3 DNA reads as TGTGCCAGCAGCCAAGAAGACAGGTACACGGTTGGGGTGAATGAGCAGTTCTTC.